Reported below is one T cell receptor (beta chain). Its antigen is unidentified. The sample is drawn from a study of a mutant IDH1 vaccine in newly diagnosed glioma. The time point denotes: baseline, week 1 (first vaccination visit). The treatment was: pre-vaccination baseline after standard-of-care therapy. Astrocytomas that were new, WHO grade 3 or 4, IDH1-mutant and ATRX-lost were present in the donors. TCRdb's table, derived via immunoSEQ multiplex PCR, lists solely in-frame clones and lacks some. Among approximately 92,000 clones listed, 83% were seen once. Germline assignment: CDR1 GTSNPN and CDR2 SVGIG (reference sequence). This CDR3 has 15 amino acids. V was shortened by 3 bases and J by 1 base, with 16 bases between the two germline ends. Overall study results and limits: Top peripheral T cell clonotype shifts appeared unrelated to pseudoprogression.

The chain uses TRBV30 and TRBJ2-7; D may match TRBD1 or TRBD2 (5 bases each). This clonotype was sampled from a woman aged 45-65 years with glioma. The material was PBMCs, obtained from a glioma patient treated with radiotherapy, temozolomide or both. The DNA of the CDR3 is TGTGCCTGGAGCCCTCAGGGACGGCGGTCCTACGAGCAGTACTTC. Protein sequence: CAWSPQGRRSYEQYF.